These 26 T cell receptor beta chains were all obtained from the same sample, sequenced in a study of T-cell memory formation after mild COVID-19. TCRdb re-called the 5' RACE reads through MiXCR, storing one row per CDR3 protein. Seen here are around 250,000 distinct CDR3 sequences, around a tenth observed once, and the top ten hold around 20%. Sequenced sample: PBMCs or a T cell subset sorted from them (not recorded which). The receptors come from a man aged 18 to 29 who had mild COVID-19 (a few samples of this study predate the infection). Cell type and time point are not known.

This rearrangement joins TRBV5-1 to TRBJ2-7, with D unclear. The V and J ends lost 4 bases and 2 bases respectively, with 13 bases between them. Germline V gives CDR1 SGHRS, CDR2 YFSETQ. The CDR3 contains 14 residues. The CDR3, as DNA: TGCGCCAGCAGCCCGATAGACCCAACCTACGAGCAGTACGTC. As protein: CASSPIDPTYEQYV.

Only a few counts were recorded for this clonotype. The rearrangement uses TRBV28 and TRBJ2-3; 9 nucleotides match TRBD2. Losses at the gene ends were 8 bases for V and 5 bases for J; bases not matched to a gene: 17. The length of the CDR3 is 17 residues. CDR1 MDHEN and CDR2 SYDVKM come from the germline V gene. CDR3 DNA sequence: TGTGCCAGCGGATTAGCGGGGGCGTTTCCCGGGGTAGATACGCAGTATTTT. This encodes CASGLAGAFPGVDTQYF.

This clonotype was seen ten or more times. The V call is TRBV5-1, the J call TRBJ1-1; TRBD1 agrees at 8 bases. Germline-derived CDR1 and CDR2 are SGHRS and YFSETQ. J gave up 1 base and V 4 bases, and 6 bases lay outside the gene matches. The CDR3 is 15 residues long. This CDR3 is CASSAGGPSNTEAFF. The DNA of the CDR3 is TGCGCCAGCAGCGCAGGGGGCCCTTCGAACACTGAAGCTTTCTTT.

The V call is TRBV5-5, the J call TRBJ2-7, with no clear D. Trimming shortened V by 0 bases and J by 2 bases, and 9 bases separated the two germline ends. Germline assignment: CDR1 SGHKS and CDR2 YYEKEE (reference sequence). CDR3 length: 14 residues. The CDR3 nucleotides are TGTGCCAGCAGCTTGGGGATACGTACCTACGAGCAGTACGTC. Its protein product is CASSLGIRTYEQYV.

For the CDR3, the DNA is TGCGCCAGCAGCTTGATGGCAGGGGGAGGTCAGCCCCAGCATTTT. Protein product: CASSLMAGGGQPQHF. The gene calls are TRBV5-1 and TRBJ1-5; TRBD1 matches 7 bases. Germline V CDR1 and CDR2: SGHRS, YFSETQ. CDR3 length: 15 amino acids. Trimming at V came to 1 base and at J to 6 bases, leaving 7 bases not matched to a gene.

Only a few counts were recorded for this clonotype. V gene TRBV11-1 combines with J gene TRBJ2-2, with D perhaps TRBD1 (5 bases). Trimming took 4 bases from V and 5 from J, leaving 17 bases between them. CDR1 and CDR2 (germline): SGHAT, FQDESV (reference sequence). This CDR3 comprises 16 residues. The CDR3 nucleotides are TGTGCCAGCAGCTCGGACATGGGCCTCTCAACCGGGGAGCTGTTTTTT. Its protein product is CASSSDMGLSTGELFF.

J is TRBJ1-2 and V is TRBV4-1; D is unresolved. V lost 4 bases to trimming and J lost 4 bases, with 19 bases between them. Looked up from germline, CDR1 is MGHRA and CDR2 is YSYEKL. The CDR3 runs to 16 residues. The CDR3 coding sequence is TGCGCCAGCAGCCTAGTCCCTCGCCGGTGGAGCTATGGCTACACCTTC. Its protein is CASSLVPRRWSYGYTF.

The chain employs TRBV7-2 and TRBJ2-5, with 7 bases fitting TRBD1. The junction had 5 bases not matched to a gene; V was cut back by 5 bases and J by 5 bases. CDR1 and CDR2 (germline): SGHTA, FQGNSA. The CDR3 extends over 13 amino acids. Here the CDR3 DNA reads TGTGCCAGCAGCCCACAGGGGTGGGAGACCCAGTACTTC. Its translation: CASSPQGWETQYF.

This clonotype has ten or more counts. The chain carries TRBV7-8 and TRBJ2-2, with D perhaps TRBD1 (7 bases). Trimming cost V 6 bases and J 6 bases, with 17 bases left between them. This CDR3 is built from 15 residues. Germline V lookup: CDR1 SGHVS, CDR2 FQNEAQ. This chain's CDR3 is CASRSDRWGAGELFF. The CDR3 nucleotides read TGTGCCAGCAGATCGGACAGGTGGGGGGCCGGGGAGCTGTTTTTT.

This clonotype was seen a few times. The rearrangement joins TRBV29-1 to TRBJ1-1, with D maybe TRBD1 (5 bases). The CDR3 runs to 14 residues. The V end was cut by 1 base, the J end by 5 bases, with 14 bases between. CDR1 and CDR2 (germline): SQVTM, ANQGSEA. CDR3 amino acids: CSVEVQDGGTEAFF. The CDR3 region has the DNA TGCAGCGTTGAAGTTCAAGACGGGGGGACTGAAGCTTTCTTT.

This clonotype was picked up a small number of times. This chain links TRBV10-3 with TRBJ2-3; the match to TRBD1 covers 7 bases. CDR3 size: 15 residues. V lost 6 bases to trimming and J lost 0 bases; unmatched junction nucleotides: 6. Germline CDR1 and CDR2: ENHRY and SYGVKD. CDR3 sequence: CAISAGTASTDTQYF. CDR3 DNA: TGTGCCATCAGCGCCGGGACAGCGAGCACAGATACGCAGTATTTT.

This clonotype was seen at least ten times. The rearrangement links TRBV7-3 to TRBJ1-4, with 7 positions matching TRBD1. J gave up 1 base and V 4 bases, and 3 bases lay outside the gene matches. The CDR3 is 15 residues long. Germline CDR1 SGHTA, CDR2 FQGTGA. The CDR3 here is CASSSSGGTNEKLFF. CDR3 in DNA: TGTGCCAGCAGCTCCTCAGGGGGAACTAATGAAAAACTGTTTTTT.

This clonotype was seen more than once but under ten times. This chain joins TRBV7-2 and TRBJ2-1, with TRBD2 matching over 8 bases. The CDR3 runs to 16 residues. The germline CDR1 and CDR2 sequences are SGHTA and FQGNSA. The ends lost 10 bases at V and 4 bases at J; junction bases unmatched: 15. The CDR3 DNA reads TGTGCCACTCGAAGCCTGCCGGCTAGCGGGTACAATGAGCAGTTCTTC. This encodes CATRSLPASGYNEQFF.

CDR3 sequence reads: CASSLSLANVGAYEQYF. The CDR3 DNA is TGTGCCAGCAGCTTAAGTTTAGCCAACGTCGGAGCCTACGAGCAGTACTTC. The genes are TRBV7-9 and TRBJ2-7; D unresolved. The germline gives CDR1 SEHNR, CDR2 FQNEAQ (reference sequence). The CDR3 contains 17 residues. V lost 2 bases, J lost 2 bases, and 19 bases lay in between.

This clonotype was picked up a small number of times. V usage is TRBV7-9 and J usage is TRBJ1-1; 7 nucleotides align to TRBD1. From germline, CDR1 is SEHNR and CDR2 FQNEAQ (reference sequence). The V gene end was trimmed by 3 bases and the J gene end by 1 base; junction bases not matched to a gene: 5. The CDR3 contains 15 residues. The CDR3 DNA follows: TGTGCCAGCAGCTTCCCCGGGACAGAGAACACTGAAGCTTTCTTT. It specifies CASSFPGTENTEAFF.

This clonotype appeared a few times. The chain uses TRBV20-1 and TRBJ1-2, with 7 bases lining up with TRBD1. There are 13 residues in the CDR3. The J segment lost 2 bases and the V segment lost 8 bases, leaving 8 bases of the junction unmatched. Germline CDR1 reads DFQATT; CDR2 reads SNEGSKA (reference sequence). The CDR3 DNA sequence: TGCAGTACAACCGACAGGGCCAACTATGGCTACACCTTC. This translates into CSTTDRANYGYTF.

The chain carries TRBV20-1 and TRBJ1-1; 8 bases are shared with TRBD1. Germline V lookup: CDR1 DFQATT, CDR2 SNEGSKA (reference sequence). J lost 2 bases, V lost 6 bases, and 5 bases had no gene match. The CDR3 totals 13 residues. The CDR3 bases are TGCAGTGCCCCCGGGACAGGAAACACTGAAGCTTTCTTT. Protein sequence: CSAPGTGNTEAFF.

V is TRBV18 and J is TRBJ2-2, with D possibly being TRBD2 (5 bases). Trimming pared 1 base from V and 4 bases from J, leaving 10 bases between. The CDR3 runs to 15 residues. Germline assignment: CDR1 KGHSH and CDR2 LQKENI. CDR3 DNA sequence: TGTGCCAGCTCACCACAAGGCGAGGGCACCGGGGAGCTGTTTTTT. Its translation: CASSPQGEGTGELFF.

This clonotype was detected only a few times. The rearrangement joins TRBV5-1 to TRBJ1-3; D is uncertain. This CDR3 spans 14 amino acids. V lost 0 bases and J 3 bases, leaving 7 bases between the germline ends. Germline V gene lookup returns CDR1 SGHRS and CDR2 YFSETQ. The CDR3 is CASSLGTLGNTIYF. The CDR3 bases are TGCGCCAGCAGCTTGGGAACACTTGGAAACACCATATATTTT.

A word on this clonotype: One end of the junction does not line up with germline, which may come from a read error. DNA of the CDR3: TGTGCCAGCTGCGTTGGGGGGGGGAATTCACCCCTCCACTTT. Encoded protein: CASCVGGGNSPLHF. This chain uses TRBV9 with TRBJ1-6, with D possibly matching TRBD1 (5 bases). The CDR3 contains 14 residues. The germline V gene encodes CDR1 SGDLS and CDR2 YYNGEE.

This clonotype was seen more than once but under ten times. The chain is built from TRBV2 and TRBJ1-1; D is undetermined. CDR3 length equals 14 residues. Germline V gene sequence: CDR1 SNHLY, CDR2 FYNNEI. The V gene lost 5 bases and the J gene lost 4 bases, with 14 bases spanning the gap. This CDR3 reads CASSLETLGTEAFF. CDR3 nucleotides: TGTGCCAGCAGTCTCGAGACACTGGGCACTGAAGCTTTCTTT.

The CDR3 nucleotides are TGCGCCAGCAGCTCCTATCCGCGGGGGGCGTACAATGAGCAGTTCTTC. Protein product: CASSSYPRGAYNEQFF. V gene TRBV5-1 combines with J gene TRBJ2-1, with 8 bases matching TRBD2. Per germline, CDR1 SGHRS and CDR2 YFSETQ. The junction had 9 bases not matched to a gene; V was cut back by 3 bases and J by 4 bases. This CDR3 contains 16 residues.

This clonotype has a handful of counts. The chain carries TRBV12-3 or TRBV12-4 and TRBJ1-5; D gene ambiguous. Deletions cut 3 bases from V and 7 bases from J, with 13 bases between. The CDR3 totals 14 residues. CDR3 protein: CASSFAGVGQPQHF. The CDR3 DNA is TGTGCCAGCAGTTTTGCCGGGGTGGGGCAGCCCCAGCATTTT.

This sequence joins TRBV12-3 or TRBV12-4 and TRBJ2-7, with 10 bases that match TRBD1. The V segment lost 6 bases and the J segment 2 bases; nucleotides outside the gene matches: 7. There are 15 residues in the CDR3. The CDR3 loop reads CASRPGQGYPYEQYF. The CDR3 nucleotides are TGTGCCAGCAGGCCGGGACAGGGGTACCCCTACGAGCAGTACTTC.

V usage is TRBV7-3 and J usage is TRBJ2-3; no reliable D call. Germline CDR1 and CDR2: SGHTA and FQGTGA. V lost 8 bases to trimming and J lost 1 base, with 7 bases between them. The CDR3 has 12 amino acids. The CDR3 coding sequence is TGTGCCAGCGGGTGGGGCACAGATACGCAGTATTTT. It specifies CASGWGTDTQYF.

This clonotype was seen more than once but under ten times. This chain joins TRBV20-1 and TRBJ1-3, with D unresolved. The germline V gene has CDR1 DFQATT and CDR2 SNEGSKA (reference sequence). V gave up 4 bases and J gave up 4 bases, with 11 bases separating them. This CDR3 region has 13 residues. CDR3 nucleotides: TGCAGTGCTACCGAGGGTGCCGGAAACACCATATATTTT. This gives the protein CSATEGAGNTIYF.